Sequencing of this TCR beta chain was carried out in a study of blood T cell repertoires in COVID-19. Study-wide context: Sites across the United States, Italy and Spain contributed samples from acute and convalescent COVID-19. T cells, B-cell-depleted T cells, or PBMCs provided the cDNA or gDNA that served as material.

The Seattle patients, enrolled during active infection, were followed longitudinally. Original analysis: Estimation of nucleated cell counts relied on the amplification of reference gene primers. Profiling relied on immunoSEQ multiplex PCR, and the TCRdb table lists in-frame clones only, not all of them. That table is the source of V, J and clone size, and D and trimming were worked out from the DNA. The table has around 270,000 clones, 70% to 85% seen once; the top ten hold 0.7% to 0.9%. Trimming left V 4 bases short and J 2 bases short, with 10 bases between. CDR1 LNHNV and CDR2 YYDKDF come from the germline V gene (reference sequence). The CDR3 length is 14 residues.

V and J are TRBV15 and TRBJ2-3; TRBD2 is a possible D gene (6 bases). This clonotype was sampled from a human donor with COVID-19, enrolled during active disease. The donor label of this sample is uncertain. The sequencing input was peripheral blood. CDR3 DNA: TGTGCCACCAGCACGGGAGACCCCACAGATACGCAGTATTTT. Amino acid sequence: CATSTGDPTDTQYF.